A selection of T cell receptor beta chains follows, all from one sample in a study of blood T cell repertoires in COVID-19. TCRdb's table, derived via immunoSEQ multiplex PCR, lists solely in-frame clones and lacks some. The repertoire holds under 300,000 clones, 85% seen once, with under 8% in the top ten. The sequenced sample was PBMCs or T cells enriched from blood (not recorded which). These receptor sequences come from a woman aged 45-65 years who had been exposed to COVID-19. Both conserved end residues are part of each CDR3. Fields, in order: D gene, V gene, J gene, clone size, CDR3 protein, CDR3 DNA. D genes are given only for firm matches. Only some rows state a clone size, as once, few, many or a class for expanded clones.

>-|TRBV9|TRBJ1-2|-
CASSVFPGGGYTF
TGTGCCAGCAGCGTATTCCCCGGGGGGGGCTACACCTTC
>TRBD1|TRBV27|TRBJ1-1|-
CASSQGAGTEAFF
TGTGCCAGCTCCCAGGGGGCAGGGACTGAAGCTTTCTTT
>-|TRBV29-1|TRBJ1-2|-
CSVEDGRWNGYTF
TGCAGCGTTGAAGATGGGCGTTGGAACGGCTACACCTTC
>-|TRBV5-1|TRBJ1-2|-
CASSLSSGDNYGYTF
TGCGCCAGCAGCTTGAGTTCGGGGGATAACTATGGCTACACCTTC
>-|TRBV11-2|TRBJ1-1|-
CASSSLLQGGAFF
TGTGCCAGCAGCTCCTTACTACAGGGTGGAGCTTTCTTT
>-|TRBV11-2|TRBJ2-7|-
CASSLPGLTSYEQYF
TGTGCCAGCAGCTTACCGGGACTGACGTCCTACGAGCAGTACTTC
>-|TRBV3-1/TRBV3-2|TRBJ1-3|-
CASSPRTLRGNTIYF
TGTGCCAGCAGCCCGCGGACACTGAGGGGAAACACCATATATTTT
>TRBD2|TRBV2|TRBJ2-2|-
CASSGGLAGTGELFF
TGTGCCAGCAGTGGGGGACTAGCGGGCACCGGGGAGCTGTTTTTT
>TRBD1|TRBV7-9|TRBJ2-7|-
CASSPETGGGWYEQYF
TGTGCCAGCAGCCCCGAGACAGGGGGTGGGTGGTACGAGCAGTACTTC
>-|TRBV15|TRBJ1-1|-
CATSREGADTEAFF
TGTGCCACCAGCAGAGAAGGGGCAGACACTGAAGCTTTCTTT
>-|TRBV2|TRBJ2-3|-
CASKVNRATDTQYF
TGTGCCAGCAAGGTGAACAGGGCCACAGATACGCAGTATTTT
>TRBD1|TRBV15|TRBJ1-1|-
CATKAGQGNTEAFF
TGTGCCACCAAAGCGGGACAGGGAAACACTGAAGCTTTCTTT
>-|TRBV5-6|TRBJ2-7|-
CASSAGQNEQYF
TGTGCCAGCAGCGCGGGACAGAACGAGCAGTACTTC
>-|TRBV27|TRBJ2-7|once
CASSHQGGSMGSYEQYF
TGTGCCAGCAGTCACCAGGGGGGCAGTATGGGATCCTACGAGCAGTACTTC
>-|TRBV6-5|TRBJ1-1|-
CASSYSRGNTEAFF
TGTGCCAGCAGTTACTCAAGGGGGAACACTGAAGCTTTCTTT
>-|TRBV19|TRBJ1-2|-
CASSRSYGYTF
TGTGCCAGTAGTCGGTCCTATGGCTACACCTTC
>TRBD2|TRBV27|TRBJ2-3|-
CASSLRGVLAGWDTQYF
TGTGCCAGCAGTTTAAGGGGGGTTTTAGCGGGGTGGGATACGCAGTATTTT
>TRBD1|TRBV7-9|TRBJ1-4|-
CASSLGQGAKISNEKLFF
TGTGCCAGCAGCCTGGGACAGGGGGCAAAGATATCTAATGAAAAACTGTTTTTT
>-|TRBV25-1|TRBJ2-3|-
CASSGALGRIDTQYF
TGTGCCAGCAGTGGGGCGTTGGGGAGGATAGATACGCAGTATTTT
>TRBD1|TRBV27|TRBJ2-3|-
CASSYRDRYTDTQYF
TGTGCCAGCAGTTACCGGGACAGGTACACAGATACGCAGTATTTT
>-|TRBV6-2/TRBV6-3|TRBJ1-2|-
CASSNPGETSYGYTF
TGTGCCAGCAGTAACCCCGGGGAAACCTCCTATGGCTACACCTTC
>TRBD2|TRBV19|TRBJ2-2|-
CASSMSLGLAGPGELFF
TGTGCCAGTAGTATGTCCTTGGGACTAGCGGGGCCCGGGGAGCTGTTTTTT
>-|TRBV5-1|TRBJ1-1|-
CASSWGGATEAFF
TGCGCCAGCAGCTGGGGAGGAGCAACTGAAGCTTTCTTT
>TRBD1|TRBV6-5|TRBJ2-5|few
CASRPGGFETQYF
TGTGCCAGCCGTCCAGGGGGCTTTGAGACCCAGTACTTC
>TRBD2|TRBV15|TRBJ2-7|-
CATSRGFGTSRPYEQYF
TGTGCCACCAGCAGGGGATTTGGGACTAGCCGCCCCTACGAGCAGTACTTC
>-|TRBV10-3|TRBJ1-1|-
CAIGTGVSEAFF
TGTGCCATCGGCACGGGGGTCTCTGAAGCTTTCTTT
>TRBD1|TRBV30|TRBJ1-6|-
CAWTRQGDGNSPLHF
TGTGCCTGGACTAGACAGGGAGATGGGAATTCACCCCTCCACTTT
>-|TRBV9|TRBJ2-2|-
CASSVRSSGTGELFF
TGTGCCAGCAGCGTTAGGTCGTCGGGCACCGGGGAGCTGTTTTTT
>-|TRBV7-3|TRBJ2-7|-
CASSLVSVGSSYEQYF
TGTGCCAGCAGCTTAGTTAGTGTCGGGAGCTCCTACGAGCAGTACTTC
>-|TRBV30|TRBJ1-4|-
CAYAGLNEKLFF
TGTGCCTATGCAGGGCTGAATGAAAAACTGTTTTTT
>TRBD2|TRBV6-4|TRBJ2-7|-
CASSERGEGSYEQYF
TGTGCCAGCAGCGAACGGGGGGAGGGGAGCTACGAGCAGTACTTC
>-|TRBV7-8|TRBJ1-6|-
CASSTYRDSPLHF
TGTGCCAGCAGCACGTACAGGGATTCACCCCTCCACTTT
>-|TRBV6-5|TRBJ1-3|-
CASSPQGTGNTIYF
TGTGCCAGCAGCCCACAGGGCACTGGAAACACCATATATTTT
>TRBD2|TRBV24-1|TRBJ2-2|few
CATSDRLAGNTGELFF
TGTGCCACCAGTGATCGACTAGCGGGGAACACCGGGGAGCTGTTTTTT
>TRBD1|TRBV9|TRBJ2-7|-
CASSPRTGEVEQYF
TGTGCCAGCAGCCCCCGGACAGGGGAGGTCGAGCAGTACTTC
>-|TRBV29-1|TRBJ1-4|-
CSVGGRGNEKLFF
TGCAGCGTTGGGGGCAGGGGAAATGAAAAACTGTTTTTT
>-|TRBV29-1|TRBJ2-5|once
CSVAPTGFIETQYF
TGCAGCGTTGCACCCACAGGGTTCATTGAGACCCAGTACTTC
>TRBD1|TRBV28|TRBJ1-2|once
CASSLFDGQGGGYTF
TGTGCCAGCAGTTTATTCGATGGACAGGGAGGCGGCTACACCTTC
>-|TRBV7-9|TRBJ2-1|-
CASSLARTTYNEQFF
TGTGCCAGCAGCTTAGCCCGGACTACCTACAATGAGCAGTTCTTC
>TRBD2|TRBV3-1/TRBV3-2|TRBJ2-7|once
CASSQVGLAIDEQYF
TGTGCCAGCAGCCAAGTGGGACTAGCGATCGACGAGCAGTACTTC
>-|TRBV5-6|TRBJ1-2|once
CASSLGEVRLSVYGYTF
TGTGCCAGCAGCTTGGGAGAGGTCCGCCTATCCGTTTACGGCTACACCTTC
>-|TRBV6-4|TRBJ1-4|once
CASSHRRQGINEKLFF
TGTGCCAGCAGTCACCGACGGCAGGGGATTAATGAAAAACTGTTTTTT
>TRBD1|TRBV28|TRBJ1-1|-
CASSPTDRDTEAFF
TGTGCCAGCAGTCCTACGGACAGGGACACTGAAGCTTTCTTT
>-|TRBV7-9|TRBJ2-1|once
CASSPPGGNNEQFF
TGTGCCAGCAGCCCACCTGGGGGGAACAATGAGCAGTTCTTC
>-|TRBV5-1|TRBJ1-6|few
CASSLQDGNSPLHF
TGCGCCAGCAGCTTACAGGACGGAAATTCACCCCTCCACTTT
>-|TRBV4-3|TRBJ1-2|-
CASSQAGTPARVGYTF
TGCGCCAGCAGCCAAGCCGGGACACCGGCCCGGGTTGGCTACACCTTC
>TRBD1|TRBV5-1|TRBJ1-2|-
CASRRTGNDGYTF
TGCGCCAGCAGACGGACAGGGAACGATGGCTACACCTTC
>TRBD1|TRBV27|TRBJ2-5|-
CASSIRDRGETQYF
TGTGCCAGCAGTATCCGGGACAGGGGAGAGACCCAGTACTTC
>-|TRBV19|TRBJ2-2|-
CATSRRRGPNTGELFF
TGTGCCACTTCACGAAGGAGGGGACCGAACACCGGGGAGCTGTTTTTT
>-|TRBV7-9|TRBJ1-2|-
CASSLTTGLYGYTF
TGTGCCAGCAGCTTAACAACAGGGCTCTATGGCTACACCTTC
>TRBD2|TRBV28|TRBJ2-1|-
CASSPGVAGAGEQFF
TGTGCCAGCAGTCCGGGGGTAGCGGGGGCTGGTGAGCAGTTCTTC
>TRBD1|TRBV9|TRBJ1-1|-
CASSSSGGTEAFF
TGTGCCAGCAGCTCTTCAGGGGGCACTGAAGCTTTCTTT
>TRBD1|TRBV2|TRBJ1-2|-
CASSEIGRGNYGYTF
TGTGCCAGCAGTGAGATAGGCAGGGGGAACTATGGCTACACCTTC
>TRBD2|TRBV3-1/TRBV3-2|TRBJ2-3|few
CASNDLGGARDTQYF
TGTGCCAGCAACGACCTCGGGGGGGCAAGGGATACGCAGTATTTT
>TRBD2|TRBV7-2|TRBJ2-7|many
CASSPWTSSYEQYF
TGTGCCAGCAGCCCCTGGACTAGCTCCTACGAGCAGTACTTC
>TRBD2|TRBV6-6|TRBJ2-1|-
CASSYSVAGVNNEQFF
TGTGCCAGCAGTTACTCCGTAGCGGGGGTGAACAATGAGCAGTTCTTC
>TRBD1|TRBV27|TRBJ2-7|-
CASSLSGTGYSYEQYF
TGTGCCAGCAGTTTATCGGGGACAGGTTATTCCTACGAGCAGTACTTC
>-|TRBV6-6|TRBJ1-2|once
CASSNQGYYGYTF
TGTGCCAGCAGTAATCAGGGTTACTATGGCTACACCTTC
>TRBD1|TRBV7-2|TRBJ2-1|-
CASSLSTGDNEQFF
TGTGCCAGCAGCTTGTCGACAGGGGACAATGAGCAGTTCTTC
>TRBD2|TRBV19|TRBJ2-3|-
CASSIPTSGLTDTQYF
TGTGCCAGTAGTATCCCGACTAGCGGCCTCACAGATACGCAGTATTTT